These 11 T cell receptor beta chains share one sample of origin, sequenced in a study of blood T cell repertoires in COVID-19. Assay used: immunoSEQ multiplex PCR; TCRdb lists only in-frame clones, some missing. The sample has fewer than 150,000 clones; 85% to 90% are singletons. Source material: peripheral blood. The receptors were gathered from a woman at least 80 years old with acute or convalescent COVID-19.

The chain links TRBV2 to TRBJ2-3; perhaps TRBD1 as D (5 bases). Per germline, CDR1 SNHLY and CDR2 FYNNEI. Trimming shortened V by 4 bases and J by 2 bases, and 16 bases separated the two germline ends. The CDR3 is made up of 16 amino acids. The CDR3 DNA reads TGTGCCAGCAGTGGAGGCAGGGCGGATTTCACAGATACGCAGTATTTT. It yields the protein CASSGGRADFTDTQYF.

The chain carries TRBV5-1 and TRBJ1-1; tentatively, D is TRBD1 (6 bases). V shed 1 base and J shed 0 bases, with 16 bases lying between them. This CDR3 has 17 residues. The germline V gene has CDR1 SGHRS and CDR2 YFSETQ. The CDR3 loop reads CASSLIGTRAMNTEAFF. In nucleotides, the CDR3 is TGCGCCAGCAGCTTGATTGGGACAAGGGCCATGAACACTGAAGCTTTCTTT.

This rearrangement joins TRBV7-2 to TRBJ1-4, with D possibly TRBD1 on 5 matching bases. Trimming pared 1 base from V and 3 bases from J, leaving 9 bases between. CDR3 length equals 15 residues. CDR1 is SGHTA, CDR2 FQGNSA, per germline. CDR3: CASSLVAGANEKLFF. CDR3 coding DNA: TGTGCCAGCAGCTTAGTGGCGGGGGCTAATGAAAAACTGTTTTTT.

In its sample, this clone was seen once. The chain couples TRBV6-2 or TRBV6-3 to TRBJ1-2, with unresolved D. From germline, CDR1 is MNHEY and CDR2 SVGEGT. This CDR3 spans 16 amino acids. V was clipped by 0 bases and J by 8 bases, with 19 bases between them. This chain's CDR3 is CASSYSTDEGARGYTF. In DNA form, the CDR3 reads TGTGCCAGCAGTTACTCGACGGATGAGGGAGCAAGAGGCTACACCTTC.

The genes are TRBV5-5 and TRBJ2-1, with 7 nucleotides matching TRBD1. CDR3 length: 13 residues. Trimming cost V 0 bases and J 8 bases; bases outside gene matches: 2. Germline V gene lookup returns CDR1 SGHKS and CDR2 YYEKEE (reference sequence). CDR3 nucleotide sequence: TGTGCCAGCAGCTTGGTCCAGGGGGATGAGCAGTTCTTC. It translates to CASSLVQGDEQFF.

The gene calls are TRBV6-5 and TRBJ1-1; 7 nucleotides agree with TRBD1. Germline V gene lookup returns CDR1 MNHEY and CDR2 SVGAGI. With 2 bases clipped from V and 1 base from J, the junction kept 7 bases outside the gene matches. The CDR3 totals 16 residues. DNA of the CDR3: TGTGCCAGCAGTTACGTGGGACAGCCGCAGAACACTGAAGCTTTCTTT. Protein: CASSYVGQPQNTEAFF.

This chain connects TRBV21-1 to TRBJ2-2; TRBD2 reflects the table's D call only, with no check against the DNA. TRBV21-1 is a listed pseudogene. The CDR3 consists of 19 residues. The CDR3 sequence is CASSKIVGLAGGNTGELFF. DNA for the CDR3: TGTGCCAGCAGCAAAATCGTGGGACTAGCGGGGGGAAACACCGGGGAGCTGTTTTTT.

The gene calls are TRBV19 and TRBJ1-6; TRBD1 aligns across 7 bases. The CDR3 totals 16 residues. The V gene end was trimmed by 6 bases and the J gene end by 1 base; junction bases not matched to a gene: 6. Germline V lookup: CDR1 LNHDA, CDR2 SQIVND (reference sequence). The CDR3 spells CASSPTGASYNSPLHF. CDR3 DNA sequence: TGTGCCAGTAGCCCAACAGGGGCGTCCTATAATTCACCCCTCCACTTT.

The chain links TRBV6-1 to TRBJ2-3, with 8 bases lining up with TRBD2. This CDR3 is 15 amino acids long. V was pared by 3 bases and J by 4 bases, with 6 bases of the junction left unmatched. Per germline, CDR1 MNHNS and CDR2 SASEGT. The CDR3 reads CASSDSGGTSDTQYF. The DNA for the CDR3 is TGTGCCAGCAGTGACAGCGGGGGCACATCAGATACGCAGTATTTT.

In this sample, this clone turned up a few times. This sample includes further DNA sequences coding for the same CDR3. The CDR3 coding sequence is TGTGCCAGCAGCGTAGTGGACAGGGGCAATTCACCCCTCCACTTT. Translated, it gives CASSVVDRGNSPLHF. This chain links TRBV9 with TRBJ1-6; 9 nucleotides line up with TRBD1. CDR3 size: 15 residues. Losses at the gene ends were 0 bases for V and 7 bases for J; bases not matched to a gene: 2. CDR1 and CDR2 from the germline V gene are SGDLS and YYNGEE.

The chain couples TRBV10-3 to TRBJ2-5; 10 nucleotides match TRBD2. After removal of 8 bases from V and 5 bases from J, the junction contained 8 bases not matched to a gene. The germline V gene encodes CDR1 ENHRY and CDR2 SYGVKD. The CDR3 runs 14 residues. The CDR3 here is CAISRTSGSETQYF. The CDR3 nucleotides read TGTGCCATCTCGAGGACTAGCGGTTCGGAGACCCAGTACTTC.